The 21 T cell receptor beta chains below come from one sample, sequenced in a study of CD4 T cells in relation to SARS-CoV-2 and coronaviruses. The unexposed donors gave CD4+ T cells in about 2010-2019, prior to COVID-19. After less than 11 days of culture, CD4+ T cells were isolated. Their cognate antigens are unknown. Sequencing used immunoSEQ multiplex PCR; TCRdb keeps in-frame clones, though not all of them. The data show 20,000 to 25,000 clones, with approximately 80% seen just once and roughly 22% held by the top ten. The specimen was CD4+ T cells from PBMCs, cultured in vitro. Receptor source: a human donor in good health.

The chain employs TRBV6-5 and TRBJ2-3; 7 nucleotides match TRBD2. CDR3 length: 15 residues. Germline trimming cut 8 bases from V and 1 base from J; bases unmatched to any gene: 9. In germline, CDR1 is MNHEY, CDR2 SVGAGI. The CDR3 nucleotides read TGTGCCAGCCGTATATTTGGGGGGGGCACAGATACGCAGTATTTT. Translation: CASRIFGGGTDTQYF.

The chain has TRBV3-1 (or the pseudogene TRBV3-2) and TRBJ2-1, with D unresolved. Germline CDR1 LGHDT, CDR2 YNNKEL (reference sequence). Trimming left V 2 bases short and J 4 bases short, with 6 bases between. This CDR3 comprises 13 residues. The CDR3 loop reads CASSQLGYNEQFF. The CDR3 DNA reads as TGTGCCAGCAGCCAACTCGGATACAATGAGCAGTTCTTC.

This chain uses TRBV29-1 with TRBJ1-2; D may be TRBD1 (5 bases). The CDR3 has 13 residues. Germline lookup yields CDR1 SQVTM and CDR2 ANQGSEA. The germline V and J ends were trimmed by 5 bases and 8 bases, with 18 bases remaining between them. The CDR3 loop reads CSVLRAGIYGYTF. CDR3 DNA sequence: TGCAGCGTTCTCAGGGCAGGGATATACGGCTACACCTTC.

The rearrangement uses TRBV2 and TRBJ2-7; D might be TRBD2 (5 bases). CDR3 length: 14 residues. From germline, CDR1 is SNHLY and CDR2 FYNNEI. Between the trimmed V and J ends, which lost 3 bases and 0 bases, there was a span of 9 bases. The CDR3 sequence: CASSERVLSYEQYF. CDR3 sequence (DNA): TGTGCCAGCAGTGAGCGGGTCCTCTCCTACGAGCAGTACTTC.

This chain uses TRBV19 with TRBJ2-1; the match to TRBD1 covers 8 bases. After removal of 6 bases from V and 4 bases from J, the junction contained 14 bases not matched to a gene. The CDR3 sequence is 17 residues long. CDR1 is LNHDA, CDR2 SQIVND, per germline (reference sequence). DNA of the CDR3: TGTGCCAGTAGCAGGGGGAGGACAGGGAGAGGGTACAATGAGCAGTTCTTC. Translation: CASSRGRTGRGYNEQFF.

The rearrangement uses TRBV28 and TRBJ1-6, with no clear D. There are 15 residues in the CDR3. Germline CDR1 MDHEN, CDR2 SYDVKM. V was shortened by 1 base and J by 10 bases, with 14 bases between the two germline ends. The CDR3, as DNA: TGTGCCAGCAGTTTATATATGAGACTGGACTCACCCCTCCACTTT. Amino acid sequence: CASSLYMRLDSPLHF.

The V and J genes are TRBV7-2 and TRBJ1-2; D is uncertain. Trimming pared 5 bases from V and 8 bases from J, leaving 9 bases between. The CDR3 extends over 11 amino acids. Germline CDR1 SGHTA, CDR2 FQGNSA. CDR3 region: CASSPQSGYTF. CDR3 nucleotides: TGTGCCAGCAGCCCCCAGTCAGGCTACACCTTC.

This rearrangement joins TRBV4-2 to TRBJ2-3, with D possibly called TRBD1 or TRBD2 (6 bases each). The germline CDR1 and CDR2 sequences are LGHNA and YNFKEQ. There are 16 residues in the CDR3. Trimming pared 2 bases from V and 4 bases from J, leaving 16 bases between. The CDR3 DNA reads as TGTGCCAGCAGCCAAAAGAGGGGGGTCGGGTCAGATACGCAGTATTTT. Protein: CASSQKRGVGSDTQYF.

V and J are TRBV3-1 (or the pseudogene TRBV3-2) and TRBJ1-1; D possibly corresponds to TRBD1 (5 bases). Germline V CDR1 and CDR2: LGHDT, YNNKEL (reference sequence). The CDR3 is 13 amino acids. V lost 2 bases and J 10 bases, leaving 14 bases between the germline ends. The CDR3 DNA reads TGTGCCAGCAGCCAACCCCAGGGTTTCGGAGCTTTCTTT. Residues: CASSQPQGFGAFF.

J is TRBJ1-5 and V is TRBV6-2 or TRBV6-3, with a weak D call TRBD1 (5 bases). V shed 1 base and J shed 0 bases, with 10 bases lying between them. Germline lookup yields CDR1 MNHEY and CDR2 SVGEGT. The length of the CDR3 is 16 residues. The CDR3 here is CASSYYRQSSNQPQHF. Here the CDR3 DNA reads TGTGCCAGCAGTTACTACCGACAGTCTAGCAATCAGCCCCAGCATTTT.

The chain employs TRBV5-1 and TRBJ1-5; a possible D gene is TRBD1 (6 bases). Per the germline V gene, CDR1 is SGHRS and CDR2 is YFSETQ. The CDR3 runs to 14 residues. V was pared by 0 bases and J by 7 bases, with 11 bases between. The CDR3: CASSLVGDTQPQHF. As DNA, the CDR3 is TGCGCCAGCAGCTTGGTGGGGGACACCCAGCCCCAGCATTTT.

J is TRBJ1-1 and V is TRBV4-3; 11 bases are a match to TRBD1. Per the germline V gene, CDR1 is LGHNA and CDR2 is YSLEER. The CDR3 loop spans 16 amino acids. V trimming: 4 bases; J trimming: 7 bases; junction bases outside the gene matches: 11. CDR3 sequence reads: CASSPSPGTGGGEAFF. The CDR3 region has the DNA TGCGCCAGCAGCCCTTCGCCCGGGACAGGGGGAGGTGAAGCTTTCTTT.

This chain joins TRBV6-5 and TRBJ2-7; 9 bases are a match to TRBD1. The CDR3 loop spans 15 amino acids. V was clipped by 6 bases and J by 4 bases; unmatched bases: 10. From germline, CDR1 is MNHEY and CDR2 SVGAGI. CDR3 in amino acids: CASRGQGAFPYEQYF. The DNA for the CDR3 is TGTGCCAGCAGGGGACAGGGAGCGTTCCCTTACGAGCAGTACTTC.

V is TRBV6-1 and J is TRBJ1-2; the D gene is possibly TRBD1 (5 bases). This CDR3 has 14 residues. V was pared by 2 bases and J by 0 bases, with 7 bases between. Germline CDR1 is MNHNS and CDR2 is SASEGT. The chain's CDR3 is CASSEQGPNYGYTF. CDR3 nucleotide sequence: TGTGCCAGCAGTGAACAGGGCCCTAACTATGGCTACACCTTC.

V and J are TRBV19 and TRBJ2-5; TRBD2 might be the D (6 bases). V was clipped by 1 base and J by 5 bases, with 17 bases between them. The CDR3 has 16 amino acids. CDR1 and CDR2 (germline): LNHDA, SQIVND (reference sequence). DNA for the CDR3: TGTGCCAGTAGTATAGGCGCTGGGGGGAGAGGGGAGACCCAGTACTTC. It is translated as CASSIGAGGRGETQYF.

This chain links TRBV3-1 (or the pseudogene TRBV3-2) with TRBJ2-7; D is undetermined. V lost 4 bases, J lost 2 bases, and 6 bases lay in between. CDR3 length: 12 amino acids. Germline CDR1 and CDR2: LGHDT and YNNKEL (reference sequence). As DNA, the CDR3 is TGTGCCAGCAGCCCCAGTACCTACGAGCAGTACTTC. Its translation: CASSPSTYEQYF.

This chain connects TRBV7-8 to TRBJ1-2; tentative D call: TRBD1 (5 bases). Germline CDR1 SGHVS, CDR2 FQNEAQ. V was pared by 1 base and J by 3 bases, with 15 bases between. The CDR3 is 16 residues long. The CDR3: CASSLEAFREYYGYTF. CDR3 nucleotide sequence: TGTGCCAGCAGCTTAGAGGCCTTCAGGGAGTACTATGGCTACACCTTC.

CDR3 residues: CASSSTGNGGYTF. Here the CDR3 DNA reads TGTGCCAGCAGCTCCACAGGGAATGGCGGCTACACCTTC. The chain links TRBV6-2 or TRBV6-3 to TRBJ1-2, with a possible D match to TRBD1 (6 bases). This CDR3 comprises 13 residues. CDR1 and CDR2 from the germline V gene are MNHEY and SVGEGT. Trimming pared 6 bases from V and 8 bases from J, leaving 16 bases between.

Concerning this clone: Its ends do not fully match the called genes, so a read error is possible. V and J are TRBV7-7 and TRBJ2-3; 8 nucleotides agree with TRBD2. The CDR3 totals 16 residues. Germline V CDR1 and CDR2: SSHAT, FNYEAQ (reference sequence). The CDR3 DNA is TGTGCTAGCAGCCCCACTAGCGGAGCTAGCACAGATACGCAGTATTTT. Its translation is CASSPTSGASTDTQYF.

This clone was seen only once. The rearrangement links TRBV1 to TRBJ2-7; TRBD2, as called in the table, went unchecked against the DNA. TRBV1 is described as a pseudogene. The CDR3 sequence is 11 residues long. CDR3 residues: CTGLGAHEQYF. The CDR3, as DNA: TGCACCGGACTAGGGGCCCACGAGCAGTACTTC.

This clone is a singleton in its sample. The chain uses TRBV4-1 and TRBJ2-1; 12 positions agree with TRBD2. CDR1 and CDR2 from the germline V gene are MGHRA and YSYEKL. This CDR3 region has 17 residues. V shed 4 bases and J 8 bases; nucleotides not matched to a gene: 12. DNA for the CDR3: TGCGCCAGCAGCCGGACAGGGCTAGCGGGGGGGTGGGATGAGCAGTTCTTC. Translating gives CASSRTGLAGGWDEQFF.